The text below deals with one T cell receptor beta chain. As yet, its antigen is unknown. There are 14 residues in the CDR3. Trimming removed 6 bases at V and 4 bases at J, with 16 bases between. From germline, CDR1 is MDHEN and CDR2 SYDVKM. The sample comes from a study of T cell responses to AZD1222 COVID-19 vaccine. Whole-study findings and limits: Repertoires were obtained only post-peak T cell response. Unmutated variant regions reportedly attract nearly half of all spike-specific TCRs. Recipients of AZD1222 seropositive at baseline numbered only 6 or 7.

The method was immunoSEQ multiplex PCR; TCRdb's version includes in-frame clones alone and lacks a portion of them. This sample has around 110,000 clones; around 85% occur once, and the top ten carry 3.9%. Sequences were derived from peripheral blood, sampled on day 0 of MenACWY control vaccination. The receptor was isolated from an adult in good health. The chain employs TRBV28 and TRBJ2-7; D possibly uses TRBD1 or TRBD2 (5 bases each). CDR3 nucleotides: TGTGCCAGCAGCCCCCCGGGACCCCCTTACGAGCAGTACTTC. Amino acid sequence: CASSPPGPPYEQYF.